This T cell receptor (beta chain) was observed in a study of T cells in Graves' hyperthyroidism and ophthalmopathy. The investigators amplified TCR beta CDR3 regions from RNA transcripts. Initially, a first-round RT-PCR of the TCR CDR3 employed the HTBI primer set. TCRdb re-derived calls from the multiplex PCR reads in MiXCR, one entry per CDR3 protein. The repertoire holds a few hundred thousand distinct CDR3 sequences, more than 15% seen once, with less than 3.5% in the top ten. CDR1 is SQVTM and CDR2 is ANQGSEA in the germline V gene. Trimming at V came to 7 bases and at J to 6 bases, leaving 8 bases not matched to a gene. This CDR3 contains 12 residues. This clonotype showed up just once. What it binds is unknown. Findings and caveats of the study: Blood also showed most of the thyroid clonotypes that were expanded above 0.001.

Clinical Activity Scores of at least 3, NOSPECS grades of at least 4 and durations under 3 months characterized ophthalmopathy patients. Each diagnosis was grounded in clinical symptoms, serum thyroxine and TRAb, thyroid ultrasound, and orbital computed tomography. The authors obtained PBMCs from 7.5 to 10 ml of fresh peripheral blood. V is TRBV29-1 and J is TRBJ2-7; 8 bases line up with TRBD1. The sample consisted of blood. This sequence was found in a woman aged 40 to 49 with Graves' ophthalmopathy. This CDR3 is CSAGGAWSEQYF. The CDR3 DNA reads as TGCAGCGCAGGGGGCGCCTGGAGCGAGCAGTACTTC.